The present TCR beta chain was sequenced within a study of response to subunit inactivated influenza vaccine. TCRdb re-derived calls from the RT-PCR reads in MiXCR, one entry per CDR3 protein. This table holds some 540,000 distinct CDR3 sequences, less than 25% found once. The same data also contributed to another study, on T cells expressing NK-cell markers. That paper adds: Synthesis of TCR beta cDNA relied on 5'RACE template switching carrying UMIs. The sequencing cohort of eight donors included seven HCMV-seropositive individuals and one seronegative individual.

The TCR was taken from a man aged 45 to 65 who received an inactivated influenza vaccine. Here the sequenced sample was CD4+ T cells sorted from PBMCs, taken 11 to 12 days after vaccination.

CDR3 residues: CASLGGVNYNSPLHF. CDR3 sequence (DNA): TGTGCCAGTTTAGGTGGCGTCAACTATAATTCACCCCTCCACTTT. The chain recombines TRBV28 with TRBJ1-6; no definite D call. Germline V lookup: CDR1 MDHEN, CDR2 SYDVKM. The CDR3 totals 15 residues. Trimming pared 9 bases from V and 3 bases from J, leaving 15 bases between. The complete variable domain, with remaining parts taken from reference TRBV28 and TRBJ1-6, reads DVKVTQSSRYLVKRTGEKVFLECVQDMDHENMFWYRQDPGLGLRLIYFSYDVKMKEKGDIPEGYSVSREKKERFSLILESASTNQTSMYLCASLGGVNYNSPLHFGNGTRLTVT.